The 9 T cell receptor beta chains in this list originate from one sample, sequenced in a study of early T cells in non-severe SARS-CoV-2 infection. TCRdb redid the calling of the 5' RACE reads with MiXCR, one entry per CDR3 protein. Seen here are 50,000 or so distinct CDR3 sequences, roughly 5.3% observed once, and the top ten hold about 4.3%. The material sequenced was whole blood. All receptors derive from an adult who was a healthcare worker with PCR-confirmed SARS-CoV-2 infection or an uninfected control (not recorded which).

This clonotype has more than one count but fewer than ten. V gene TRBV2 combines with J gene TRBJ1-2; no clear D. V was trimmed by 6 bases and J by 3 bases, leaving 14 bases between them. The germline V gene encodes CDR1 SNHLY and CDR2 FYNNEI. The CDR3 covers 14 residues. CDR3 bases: TGTGCCAGCAGCTCCGGGGAGGTATACTATGGCTACACCTTC. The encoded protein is CASSSGEVYYGYTF.

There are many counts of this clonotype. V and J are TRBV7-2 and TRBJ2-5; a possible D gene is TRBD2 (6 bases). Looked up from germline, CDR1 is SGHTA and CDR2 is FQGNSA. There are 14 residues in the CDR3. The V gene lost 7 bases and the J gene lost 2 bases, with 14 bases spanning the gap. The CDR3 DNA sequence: TGTGCCAGCAACCCGGGACTCACTCAAGAGACCCAGTACTTC. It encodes CASNPGLTQETQYF.

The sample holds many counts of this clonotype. The CDR3, as DNA: TGCGCCAGCAGCCCGCTGCACGGGGGCGAAAAAGAGACCCAGTACTTC. Protein: CASSPLHGGEKETQYF. V is TRBV4-1 and J is TRBJ2-5; D may correspond to TRBD1 or TRBD2 (6 bases each). The CDR3 has 16 residues. V was trimmed by 4 bases and J by 3 bases, leaving 18 bases between them. CDR1 is MGHRA, CDR2 YSYEKL, per germline.

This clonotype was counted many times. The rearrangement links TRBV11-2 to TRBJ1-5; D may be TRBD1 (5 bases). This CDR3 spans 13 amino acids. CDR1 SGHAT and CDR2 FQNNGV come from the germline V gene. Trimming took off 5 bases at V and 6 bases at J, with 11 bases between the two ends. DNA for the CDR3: TGTGCCAGCAGCGGACAAGGGGTTCAGCCCCAGCATTTT. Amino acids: CASSGQGVQPQHF.

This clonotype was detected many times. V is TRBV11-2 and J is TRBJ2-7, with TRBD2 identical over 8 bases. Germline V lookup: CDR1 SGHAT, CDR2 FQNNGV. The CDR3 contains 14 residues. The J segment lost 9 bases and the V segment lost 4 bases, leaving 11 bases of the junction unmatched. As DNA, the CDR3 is TGTGCCAGCAGCTCCGCCGGCGGGGGGACCGGGCAGTACTTC. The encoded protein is CASSSAGGGTGQYF.

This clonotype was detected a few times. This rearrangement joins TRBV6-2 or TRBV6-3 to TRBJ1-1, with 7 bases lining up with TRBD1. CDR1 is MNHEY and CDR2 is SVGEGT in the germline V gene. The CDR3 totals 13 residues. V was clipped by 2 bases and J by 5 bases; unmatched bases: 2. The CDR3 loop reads CASSYARGTEAFF. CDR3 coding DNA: TGTGCCAGCAGTTACGCCAGGGGGACTGAAGCTTTCTTT.

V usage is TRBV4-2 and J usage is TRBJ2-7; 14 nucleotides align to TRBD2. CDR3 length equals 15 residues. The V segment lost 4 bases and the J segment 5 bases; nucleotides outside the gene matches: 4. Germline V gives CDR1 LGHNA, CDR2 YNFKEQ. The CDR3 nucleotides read TGTGCCAGCAGCCTAAGGACTAGCGGGGGGAACGAGCAGTACTTC. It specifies CASSLRTSGGNEQYF.

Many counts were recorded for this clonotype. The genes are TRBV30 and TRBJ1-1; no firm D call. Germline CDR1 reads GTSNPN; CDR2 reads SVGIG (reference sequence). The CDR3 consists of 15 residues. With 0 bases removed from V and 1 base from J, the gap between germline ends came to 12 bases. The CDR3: CAWSVLGGGNTEAFF. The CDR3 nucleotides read TGTGCCTGGAGTGTGCTGGGCGGCGGGAACACTGAAGCTTTCTTT.

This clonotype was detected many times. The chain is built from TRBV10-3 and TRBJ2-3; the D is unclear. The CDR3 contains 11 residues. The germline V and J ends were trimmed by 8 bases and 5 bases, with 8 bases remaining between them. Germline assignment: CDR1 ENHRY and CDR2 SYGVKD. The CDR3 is CAILRRDTQYF. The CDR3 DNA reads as TGTGCCATCCTCCGTCGAGATACGCAGTATTTT.